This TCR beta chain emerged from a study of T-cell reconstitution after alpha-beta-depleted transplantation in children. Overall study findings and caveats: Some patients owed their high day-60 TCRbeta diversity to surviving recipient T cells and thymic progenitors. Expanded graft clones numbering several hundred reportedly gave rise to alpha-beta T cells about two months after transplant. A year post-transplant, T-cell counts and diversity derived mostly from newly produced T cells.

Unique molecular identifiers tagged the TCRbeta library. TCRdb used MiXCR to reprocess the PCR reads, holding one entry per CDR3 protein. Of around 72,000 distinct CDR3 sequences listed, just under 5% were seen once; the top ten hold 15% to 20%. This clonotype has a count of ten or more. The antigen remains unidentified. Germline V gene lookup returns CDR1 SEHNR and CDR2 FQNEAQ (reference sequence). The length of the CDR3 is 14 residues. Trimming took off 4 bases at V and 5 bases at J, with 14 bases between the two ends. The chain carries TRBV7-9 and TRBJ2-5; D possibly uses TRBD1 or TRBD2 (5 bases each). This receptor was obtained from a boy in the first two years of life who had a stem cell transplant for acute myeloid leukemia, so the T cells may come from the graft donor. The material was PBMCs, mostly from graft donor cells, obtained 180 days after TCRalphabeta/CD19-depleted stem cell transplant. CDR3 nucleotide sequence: TGTGCCAGCAGCTCCACGGGGCTAGGGGAGACCCAGTACTTC. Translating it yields CASSSTGLGETQYF.